The TCR beta chain under discussion was sequenced for a study of STAT5B mutations in CD4+ large granular lymphocyte leukemia. Method: immunoSEQ multiplex PCR; TCRdb's copy keeps in-frame clones and lacks some. The repertoire holds more than 30,000 clones, with over 60% as singletons. Trimming took 6 bases from V and 4 from J, leaving 10 bases between them. The germline gives CDR1 KGHSH, CDR2 LQKENI. This CDR3 spans 12 amino acids. This receptor was obtained from a human donor in good health. Sequences were obtained from CD4+ T cells from blood buffy coats. This chain links TRBV18 with TRBJ2-7; D might be TRBD2 (5 bases). The CDR3 region is CASSGVNYEQYF. In DNA, the CDR3 is TGTGCCAGCTCCGGGGTAAATTACGAGCAGTACTTC.